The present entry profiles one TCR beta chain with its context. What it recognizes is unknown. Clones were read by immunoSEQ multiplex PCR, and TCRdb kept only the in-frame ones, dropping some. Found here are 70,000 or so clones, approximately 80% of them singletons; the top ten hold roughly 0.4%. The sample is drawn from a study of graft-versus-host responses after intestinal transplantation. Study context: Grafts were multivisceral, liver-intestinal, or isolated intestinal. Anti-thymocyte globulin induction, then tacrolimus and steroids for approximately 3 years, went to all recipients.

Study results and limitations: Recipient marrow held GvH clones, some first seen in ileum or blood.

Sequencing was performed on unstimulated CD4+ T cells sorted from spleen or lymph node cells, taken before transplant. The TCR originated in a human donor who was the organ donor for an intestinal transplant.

The CDR3 protein is CASSVAVGGQDTEAFF. DNA for the CDR3: TGTGCCAGCAGCGTAGCGGTAGGTGGACAGGACACTGAAGCTTTCTTT. The rearrangement links TRBV9 to TRBJ1-1, with 7 bases lining up with TRBD1. The length of the CDR3 is 16 residues. Germline CDR1 is SGDLS and CDR2 is YYNGEE. V shed 0 bases, J shed 3 bases, and the junction held 8 bases outside the gene matches.